This T cell receptor beta chain came from a study of blood T cell repertoires in COVID-19. At the level of the study: Acute-phase and convalescent COVID-19 samples originated in the United States, Italy and Spain. Sources were T cells, B-cell-depleted T cells, or PBMCs; the material itself was cDNA or gDNA.

In the study's own analysis: Amplification of reference gene primers was used by the study to estimate nucleated cell counts. The table came from immunoSEQ multiplex PCR; TCRdb's copy has only in-frame clones and leaves some out. V, J and clone size are those of that table, while D and trimming were read from the DNA. Of 150,000 or so clones in the sample, 85% to 90% were seen once. From germline, CDR1 is MNHEY and CDR2 SVGAGI. Between the trimmed V and J ends, which lost 2 bases and 3 bases, there was a span of 7 bases. The CDR3 length is 14 residues. Sequenced sample: peripheral blood. The receptor's source is a man older than 75 with acute or convalescent COVID-19. The chain employs TRBV6-5 and TRBJ2-2, with D possibly being TRBD1 (5 bases). CDR3 region: CASSYAGYTGELFF. The CDR3 bases are TGTGCCAGCAGTTACGCAGGGTACACCGGGGAGCTGTTTTTT.